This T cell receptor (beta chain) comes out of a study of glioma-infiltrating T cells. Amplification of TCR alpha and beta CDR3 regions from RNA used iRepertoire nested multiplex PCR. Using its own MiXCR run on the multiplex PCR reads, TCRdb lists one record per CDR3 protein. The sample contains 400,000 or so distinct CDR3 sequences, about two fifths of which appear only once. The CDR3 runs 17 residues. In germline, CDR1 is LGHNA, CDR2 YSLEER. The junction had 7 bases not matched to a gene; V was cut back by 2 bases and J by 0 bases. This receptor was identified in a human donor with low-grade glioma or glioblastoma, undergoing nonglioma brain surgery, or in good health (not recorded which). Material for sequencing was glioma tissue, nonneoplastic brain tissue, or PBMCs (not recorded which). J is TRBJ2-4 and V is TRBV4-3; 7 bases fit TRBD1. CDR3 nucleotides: TGCGCCAGCAGCCAACAAAACAGGGGCCAAGCCAAAAACATTCAGTACTTC. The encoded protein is CASSQQNRGQAKNIQYF.